This T cell receptor beta chain appears in the sequencing data of a study of graft-versus-host responses after intestinal transplantation. Whole-study context: All recipients got anti-thymocyte globulin induction, then tacrolimus and steroids for 2 to 4 years.

V was cut by 4 bases and J by 3 bases, with 10 bases left in between. The CDR3 loop spans 12 amino acids. Germline loops: CDR1 SQVTM, CDR2 ANQGSEA. Turning to this clone: Its specificity is not known.

Study observations and caveats: Declines in HvG clones occurring early post-transplant were associated with peak circulating GvH clone levels.

Clones were read by immunoSEQ multiplex PCR, and TCRdb kept only the in-frame ones, dropping some. The table records 15,000 to 20,000 clones, around 87% of them present only once. Samples of post-transplant bone marrow were collected from the posterior iliac crest or another site. This TCR derives from a human patient who received an intestinal transplant, so some T cells may come from the graft donor. The rearrangement joins TRBV29-1 to TRBJ2-7, with D tentatively TRBD1 (6 bases). The specimen was bone marrow, collected nearly 130 days after intestinal transplantation. CDR3 protein: CSVGTVGYEQYF. CDR3 bases: TGCAGCGTTGGGACAGTAGGCTACGAGCAGTACTTC.